Included here is one T cell receptor (beta chain) sequence, with context. The data stem from a study of blood T cell repertoires in COVID-19. Whole-study context: COVID-19 samples from acute and convalescent phases originated in the United States, Italy and Spain. Nucleic acid was either cDNA or gDNA, and it came from T cells, B-cell-depleted T cells, or PBMCs.

The germline V gene encodes CDR1 KGHSH and CDR2 LQKENI. CDR3 length: 18 amino acids. Trimming removed 3 bases from V and 0 bases from J, with 20 bases in between. The authors' processing: For nucleated cells, counts were estimated from reference gene primer amplification. Data came from immunoSEQ multiplex PCR; TCRdb stores just in-frame clones and leaves some out. D and trimming were read from the DNA, whereas the V and J calls and clone size are those reported in that table. The repertoire holds 300,000 to 450,000 clones, about 88% seen once, with roughly 0.94% in the top ten. Recovered status in Cohort 3 required two negative PCRs, clearance, or symptom resolution.

The sequence came from a woman in her 30s who had recovered from COVID-19. The rearrangement joins TRBV18 to TRBJ1-1; TRBD1 might be the D (5 bases). The sequenced sample consisted of PBMCs or T cells enriched from blood (not recorded which). The CDR3 nucleotides are TGTGCCAGCTCACCTAATCATCTTGACAGACCCATGAACACTGAAGCTTTCTTT. This sequence encodes CASSPNHLDRPMNTEAFF.